The 7 T cell receptor beta chains given below trace back to one sample, sequenced in a study of blood T cell repertoires in COVID-19. The data were produced by immunoSEQ multiplex PCR, yet TCRdb's version contains in-frame clones alone and is incomplete. The sample records tens of thousands of clones, roughly 70% being singletons. The sequencing input was peripheral blood. The receptors were gathered from a boy aged 2 to 10 with active or convalescent COVID-19.

This chain links TRBV25-1 with TRBJ2-4; D remains ambiguous. Per the germline V gene, CDR1 is MGHDK and CDR2 is SYGVNS. This CDR3 comprises 13 residues. Trimming removed 3 bases at V and 6 bases at J, with 9 bases between. DNA for the CDR3: TGTGCCAGCAGTGATCGAGTGAGAAACATTCAGTACTTC. Encoded protein: CASSDRVRNIQYF. The complete variable domain, with remaining parts taken from reference TRBV25-1 and TRBJ2-4, reads EADIYQTPRYLVIGTGKKITLECSQTMGHDKMYWYQQDPGMELHLIHYSYGVNSTEKGDLSSESTVSRIRTEHFPLTLESARPSHTSQYLCASSDRVRNIQYFGAGTRLSVL.

The V call is TRBV7-6, the J call TRBJ1-1; maybe TRBD1 (5 bases). Germline V CDR1 and CDR2: SGHVS, FNYEAQ. The CDR3 runs to 13 residues. The V and J ends lost 8 bases and 4 bases respectively, with 14 bases between them. This chain's CDR3 is CASLRGRGTEAFF. CDR3 DNA sequence: TGTGCCAGCCTAAGAGGAAGGGGCACTGAAGCTTTCTTT.

This clone has only a few counts. The chain joins TRBV7-8 to TRBJ2-3; possibly TRBD2 for D (5 bases). V was cut by 5 bases and J by 3 bases, with 15 bases left in between. This CDR3 is built from 15 residues. Germline V gives CDR1 SGHVS, CDR2 FQNEAQ. The CDR3 DNA reads TGTGCCAGCAGCGTATCTCCTGGGAGTACAGATACGCAGTATTTT. Translating gives CASSVSPGSTDTQYF.

The chain has TRBV6-2 or TRBV6-3 and TRBJ2-7; TRBD2 is a possible D gene (6 bases). Germline loops: CDR1 MNHEY, CDR2 SVGEGT. Deletions cut 0 bases from V and 6 bases from J, with 12 bases between. CDR3 size: 14 residues. The CDR3 DNA reads TGTGCCAGCAGTTACTCCGGACGGGGAGGCGAGCAGTACTTC. As protein: CASSYSGRGGEQYF.

This clone was seen a single time. The V gene is TRBV2, the J gene TRBJ1-5; TRBD1 matches at 7 bases. The V and J ends lost 5 bases and 2 bases, in that order; junction bases with no gene match: 9. The CDR3 spans 16 residues. Per the germline V gene, CDR1 is SNHLY and CDR2 is FYNNEI. Here the CDR3 reads CASSPRRQGGNQPQHF. The CDR3 nucleotides read TGTGCCAGCAGTCCCCGGCGACAGGGTGGCAATCAGCCCCAGCATTTT.

The chain combines TRBV18 with TRBJ1-5; D gene uncertain. V lost 2 bases to trimming and J lost 7 bases, with 9 bases between them. The germline CDR1 and CDR2 sequences are KGHSH and LQKENI. This CDR3 contains 13 residues. CDR3 region: CASSPRREQPQHF. The CDR3 bases are TGTGCCAGCTCACCAAGGAGGGAACAGCCCCAGCATTTT.

The chain combines TRBV27 with TRBJ1-5; 7 bases fit TRBD1. There are 14 residues in the CDR3. CDR1 is MNHEY and CDR2 is SMNVEV in the germline V gene (reference sequence). The V gene end was trimmed by 3 bases and the J gene end by 1 base; junction bases not matched to a gene: 0. The CDR3 nucleotides are TGTGCCAGCAGTTTCAGGGGGAGCAATCAGCCCCAGCATTTT. Encoded protein: CASSFRGSNQPQHF.